Judged by abundance, the clone carrying this T cell receptor (beta chain) is medium-sized. Antigen specificity is unknown. Magnetic bead enrichment isolated the primary CD8+ T cells. Organoid and thymic CD3+TCRαβ+CD8 single positive cells were FACS sorted. The data are from a study of T cells generated in artificial thymic organoids. Study-wide results and limits: TCR diversity of organoid-derived CD8 single positive cells matched thymic and naive blood cells.

TCRalpha and TCRbeta libraries were amplified separately by semi-nested PCR with TRAC or TRBC reverse primers. TCRdb re-derived calls from the 5' RACE reads in MiXCR, one entry per CDR3 protein. The data show fewer than 9,000 distinct CDR3 sequences, around 20% seen once. V was cut by 7 bases and J by 7 bases, with 14 bases left in between. The CDR3 runs to 13 residues. What was sequenced was naive CD8+ T cells from the thymus. The subset was: CD3+TCRalphabeta+CD8SP T cells; for blood, CD45RO-CCR7+ naive CD8+ T cells. The origin of this receptor is a human donor who gave cord blood stem cells for thymic organoid culture, a cardiac surgery patient who gave postnatal thymus, or a blood donor (not recorded which). This sequence joins TRBV12-3 or TRBV12-4 and TRBJ1-3; D gene ambiguous. The CDR3 nucleotides are TGTGCCAGCACCTTAGATCGGCGGAACACCATATATTTT. Its protein is CASTLDRRNTIYF.